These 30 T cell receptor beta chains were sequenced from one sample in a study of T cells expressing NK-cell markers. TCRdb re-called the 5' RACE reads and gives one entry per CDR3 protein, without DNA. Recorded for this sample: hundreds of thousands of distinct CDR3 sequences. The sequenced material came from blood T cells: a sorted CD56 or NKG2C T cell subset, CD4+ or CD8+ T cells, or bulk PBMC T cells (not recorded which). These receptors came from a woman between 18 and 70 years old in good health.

The CDR3 here is CASSQVIGTAYEQYF. The chain combines TRBV4-3 with TRBJ2-7. Germline loops: CDR1 LGHNA, CDR2 YSLEER. The CDR3 length is 15 residues.

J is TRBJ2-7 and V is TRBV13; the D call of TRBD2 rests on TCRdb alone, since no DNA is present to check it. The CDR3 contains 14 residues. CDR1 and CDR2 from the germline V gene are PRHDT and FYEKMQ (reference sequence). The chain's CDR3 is CASSPTGGGTEQYF.

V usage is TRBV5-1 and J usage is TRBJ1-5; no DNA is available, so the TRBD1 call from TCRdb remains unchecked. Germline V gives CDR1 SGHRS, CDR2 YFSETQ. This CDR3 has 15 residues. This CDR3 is CASSLEGRSNQPQHF.

CDR3 protein: CASSVVGMTEAFF. The chain joins TRBV19 to TRBJ1-1. Germline V CDR1 and CDR2: LNHDA, SQIVND (reference sequence). This CDR3 contains 13 residues.

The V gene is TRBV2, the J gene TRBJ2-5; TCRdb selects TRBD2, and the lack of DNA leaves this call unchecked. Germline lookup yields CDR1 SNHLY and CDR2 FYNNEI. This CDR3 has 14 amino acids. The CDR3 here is CASSVSGPQETQYF.

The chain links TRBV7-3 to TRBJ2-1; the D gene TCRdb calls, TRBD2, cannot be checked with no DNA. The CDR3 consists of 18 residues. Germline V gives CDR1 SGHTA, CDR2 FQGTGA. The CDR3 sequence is CASSPHPGLAETYNEQFF.

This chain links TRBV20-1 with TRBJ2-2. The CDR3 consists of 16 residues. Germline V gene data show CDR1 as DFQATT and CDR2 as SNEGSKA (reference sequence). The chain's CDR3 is CSARGAVDSYTGELFF.

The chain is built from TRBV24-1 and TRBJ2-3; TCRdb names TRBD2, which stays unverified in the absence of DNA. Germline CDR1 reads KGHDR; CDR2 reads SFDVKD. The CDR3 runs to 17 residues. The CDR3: CATSDWASGGITDTQYF.

The CDR3 reads CSANSGGGANEQFF. The chain is built from TRBV20-1 and TRBJ2-1; there is no DNA to check the TCRdb D call of TRBD2. This CDR3 has 14 amino acids. Per the germline V gene, CDR1 is DFQATT and CDR2 is SNEGSKA (reference sequence).

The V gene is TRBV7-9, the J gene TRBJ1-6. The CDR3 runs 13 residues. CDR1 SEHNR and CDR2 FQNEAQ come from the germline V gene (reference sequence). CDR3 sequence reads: CASSQQSGSPLHF.

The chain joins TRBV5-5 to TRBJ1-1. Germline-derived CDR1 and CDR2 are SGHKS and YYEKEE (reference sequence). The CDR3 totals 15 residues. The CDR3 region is CASSLLLGSTTEAFF.

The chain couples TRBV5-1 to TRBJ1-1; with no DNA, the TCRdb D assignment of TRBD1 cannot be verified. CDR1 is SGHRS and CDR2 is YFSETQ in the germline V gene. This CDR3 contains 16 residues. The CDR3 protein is CASSPQGGGRGTEAFF. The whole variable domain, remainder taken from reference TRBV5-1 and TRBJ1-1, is KAGVTQTPRYLIKTRGQQVTLSCSPISGHRSVSWYQQTPGQGLQFLFEYFSETQRNKGNFPGRFSGRQFSNSRSEMNVSTLELGDSALYLCASSPQGGGRGTEAFFGQGTRLTVV.

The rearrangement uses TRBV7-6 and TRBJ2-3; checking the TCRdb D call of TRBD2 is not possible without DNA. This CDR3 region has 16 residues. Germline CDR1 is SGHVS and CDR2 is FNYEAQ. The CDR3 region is CASSAALAGSTDTQYF.

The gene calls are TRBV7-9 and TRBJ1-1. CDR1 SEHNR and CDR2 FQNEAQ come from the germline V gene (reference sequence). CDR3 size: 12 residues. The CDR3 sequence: CASSLGWGEAFF.

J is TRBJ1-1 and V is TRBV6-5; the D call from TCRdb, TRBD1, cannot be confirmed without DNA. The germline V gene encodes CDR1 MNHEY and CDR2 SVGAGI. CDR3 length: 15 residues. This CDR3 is CASSYSGAPNTEAFF.

CDR3 region: CASSPRGPTGEKLFF. The chain links TRBV11-2 to TRBJ1-4; the TCRdb call, TRBD1, lacks DNA for checking. CDR1 SGHAT and CDR2 FQNNGV come from the germline V gene. This CDR3 has 15 residues.

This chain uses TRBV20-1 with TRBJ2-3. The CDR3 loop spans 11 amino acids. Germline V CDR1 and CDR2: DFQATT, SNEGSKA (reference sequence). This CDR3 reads CSAQDNGTQYF.

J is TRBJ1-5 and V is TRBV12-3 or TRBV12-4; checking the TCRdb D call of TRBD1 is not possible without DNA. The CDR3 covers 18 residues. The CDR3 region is CASSQLGDRKHSNQPQHF.

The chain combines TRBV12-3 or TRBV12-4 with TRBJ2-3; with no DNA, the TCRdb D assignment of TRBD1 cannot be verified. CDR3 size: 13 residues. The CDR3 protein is CASSLGGRDTQYF.

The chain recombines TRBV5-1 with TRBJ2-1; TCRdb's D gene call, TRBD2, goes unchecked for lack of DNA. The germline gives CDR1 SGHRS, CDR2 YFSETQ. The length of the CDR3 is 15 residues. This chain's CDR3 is CASSPTSGGPNEQFF.

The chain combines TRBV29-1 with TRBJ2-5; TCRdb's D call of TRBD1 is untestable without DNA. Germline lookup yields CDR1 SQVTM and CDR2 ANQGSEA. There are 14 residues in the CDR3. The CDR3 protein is CSVEWGGLQETQYF.

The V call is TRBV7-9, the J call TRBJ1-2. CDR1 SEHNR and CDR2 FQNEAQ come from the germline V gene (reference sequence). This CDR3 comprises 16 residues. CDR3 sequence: CASSLATPALNYGYTF.

This chain's CDR3 is CASSQEASLFQETQYF. The genes are TRBV14 and TRBJ2-5; TCRdb gives TRBD1 as the D gene, but with no DNA this cannot be confirmed. The germline V gene has CDR1 SGHDN and CDR2 FVKESK. The CDR3 runs 16 residues.

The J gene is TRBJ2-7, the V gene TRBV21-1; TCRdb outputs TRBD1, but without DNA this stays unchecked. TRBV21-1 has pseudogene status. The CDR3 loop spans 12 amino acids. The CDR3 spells CASSGGGAIQYF.

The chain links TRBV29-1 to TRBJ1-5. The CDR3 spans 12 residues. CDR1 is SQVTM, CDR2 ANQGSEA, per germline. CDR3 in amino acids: CSAAEGNQPQHF.

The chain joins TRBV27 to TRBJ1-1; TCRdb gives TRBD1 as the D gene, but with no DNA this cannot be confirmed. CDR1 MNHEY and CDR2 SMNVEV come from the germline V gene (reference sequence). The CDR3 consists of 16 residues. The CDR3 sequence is CASSPTPWQGSTEAFF.

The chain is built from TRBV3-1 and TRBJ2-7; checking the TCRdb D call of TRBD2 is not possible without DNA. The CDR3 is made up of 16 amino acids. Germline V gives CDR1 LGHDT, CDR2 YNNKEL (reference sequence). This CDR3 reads CASSQDLTSGPYEQYF.

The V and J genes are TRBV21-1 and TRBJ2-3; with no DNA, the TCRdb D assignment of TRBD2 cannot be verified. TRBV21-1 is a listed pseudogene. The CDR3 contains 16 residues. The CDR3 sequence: CASSRSRDYHTDTQYF.

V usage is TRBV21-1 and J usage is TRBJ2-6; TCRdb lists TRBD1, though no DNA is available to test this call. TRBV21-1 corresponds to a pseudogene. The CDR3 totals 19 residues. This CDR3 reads CASSKGGQGPTDGANVLTF.

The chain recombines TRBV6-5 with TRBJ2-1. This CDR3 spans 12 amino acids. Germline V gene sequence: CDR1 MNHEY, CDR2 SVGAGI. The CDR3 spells CASSYSRQEQFF.